This is a list of T cell receptor beta chains from one sample in a study of cytomegalovirus exposure and HLA in healthy donors. TCRdb's copy holds only in-frame clones and misses some; the assay was immunoSEQ multiplex PCR. The sample has roughly 110,000 clones; 73% are singletons. The source material was PBMCs. These receptor sequences come from a man aged 25 to 40 in good health and CMV-seronegative. The CDR3 runs from the conserved cysteine through the conserved F or W. The D gene is left open where the match is weak. Only part of the rows carry a size: once, few, many, or a class if the clone is expanded.

j_call: TRBJ2-3; clone_size: .; d_call: TRBD2; v_call: TRBV12-5; cdr3_nt: TGTGCTAGTCAAGCGGGAGCTCGAGGTACGCAGTATTTT; cdr3_aa: CASQAGARGTQYF
j_call: TRBJ1-5; clone_size: .; d_call: TRBD1; v_call: TRBV27; cdr3_nt: TGTGCCAGCAGTTTAACCGGGACAGGGGGACAGCCCCAGCATTTT; cdr3_aa: CASSLTGTGGQPQHF
j_call: TRBJ1-4; clone_size: .; d_call: TRBD1; v_call: TRBV5-1; cdr3_nt: TGCGCCAGCAGCTTGACCGGGACAGCAACTAATGAAAAACTGTTTTTT; cdr3_aa: CASSLTGTATNEKLFF
j_call: TRBJ1-1; clone_size: few; d_call: .; v_call: TRBV28; cdr3_nt: TGTGCCAGCAGTTTAGGGGGCGCTGAAGCTTTCTTT; cdr3_aa: CASSLGGAEAFF
j_call: TRBJ1-4; clone_size: .; d_call: .; v_call: TRBV7-2; cdr3_nt: TGTGCCAGCAGCGTCACCGGGACACGGACTGAAAAACTGTTTTTT; cdr3_aa: CASSVTGTRTEKLFF
j_call: TRBJ2-3; clone_size: .; d_call: .; v_call: TRBV21-1; cdr3_nt: TGTGCCAGCAGCAAAGATGACAGGGGGAGGGATACGCAGTATTTT; cdr3_aa: CASSKDDRGRDTQYF
j_call: TRBJ2-5; clone_size: .; d_call: .; v_call: TRBV5-1; cdr3_nt: TGCGCCAGCAGGGGGGACTTGGAAGAGACCCAGTACTTC; cdr3_aa: CASRGDLEETQYF
j_call: TRBJ1-1; clone_size: .; d_call: .; v_call: TRBV25-1; cdr3_nt: TGTGCCAGCACCAGGAACACTGAAGCTTTCTTT; cdr3_aa: CASTRNTEAFF
j_call: TRBJ1-1; clone_size: medium-sized; d_call: .; v_call: TRBV5-4; cdr3_nt: TGTGCCAGCAGCCCGCCCGGGACGCGGAGGGTTGAAGCTTTCTTT; cdr3_aa: CASSPPGTRRVEAFF
j_call: TRBJ2-1; clone_size: .; d_call: TRBD1; v_call: TRBV18; cdr3_nt: TGTGCCAGCTCACTCCGCATACCCGACAGGGGGTTGAATGAGCAGTTCTTC; cdr3_aa: CASSLRIPDRGLNEQFF
j_call: TRBJ1-1; clone_size: .; d_call: TRBD1; v_call: TRBV5-1; cdr3_nt: TGCGCCAGCAGCTTGGCCGAGACAGGGGGCACTGAAGCTTTCTTT; cdr3_aa: CASSLAETGGTEAFF
j_call: TRBJ1-2; clone_size: .; d_call: .; v_call: TRBV2; cdr3_nt: TGTGCCAGCGCAACAGGGACCGGGGGCTACACCTTC; cdr3_aa: CASATGTGGYTF
j_call: TRBJ2-7; clone_size: .; d_call: TRBD1; v_call: TRBV4-1; cdr3_nt: TGCGCCAGCCCGCAAACAGGGGCCTCCTACGAGCAGTACTTC; cdr3_aa: CASPQTGASYEQYF
j_call: TRBJ1-3; clone_size: few; d_call: .; v_call: TRBV7-2; cdr3_nt: TGTGCCAGCACACATTCTGTGGTGGCAGGAAACACCATATATTTT; cdr3_aa: CASTHSVVAGNTIYF
j_call: TRBJ2-7; clone_size: .; d_call: .; v_call: TRBV9; cdr3_nt: TGTGCCAGCAGCGTAGGCTCCTCCGGCTCCTACGAGCAGTACTTC; cdr3_aa: CASSVGSSGSYEQYF
j_call: TRBJ1-5; clone_size: .; d_call: TRBD1; v_call: TRBV19; cdr3_nt: TGTGCCAGTACCCCGGGACAGGGGTTGGGGCAGCCCCAGCATTTT; cdr3_aa: CASTPGQGLGQPQHF
j_call: TRBJ2-7; clone_size: .; d_call: .; v_call: TRBV30; cdr3_nt: TGTGCCTGGGGCCCCCTAACAGGGAGTCGGAGCGAGCAGTACTTC; cdr3_aa: CAWGPLTGSRSEQYF
j_call: TRBJ1-1; clone_size: .; d_call: .; v_call: TRBV7-9; cdr3_nt: TGTTCCAGCAGTCCTAACAGGGTAAAGAACGACACTGAAGCTTTCTTT; cdr3_aa: CSSSPNRVKNDTEAFF
j_call: TRBJ2-3; clone_size: .; d_call: TRBD2; v_call: TRBV19; cdr3_nt: TGTGCCAGTAGTACTAGAGGACTAGTCTACACAGATACGCAGTATTTT; cdr3_aa: CASSTRGLVYTDTQYF
j_call: TRBJ1-2; clone_size: .; d_call: .; v_call: TRBV7-3; cdr3_nt: TGTGCCAGCAGCTTAAACGGCGGGGGCAGGCGTTATGGCTACACCTTC; cdr3_aa: CASSLNGGGRRYGYTF
j_call: TRBJ2-5; clone_size: .; d_call: .; v_call: TRBV6-1; cdr3_nt: TGTGCCAGCAGTGAACTGGTAGGAGGAGAGACCCAGTACTTC; cdr3_aa: CASSELVGGETQYF
j_call: TRBJ2-3; clone_size: .; d_call: .; v_call: TRBV5-6; cdr3_nt: TGTGCCAGCATGGCGGCTAGCACAGATACGCAGTATTTT; cdr3_aa: CASMAASTDTQYF
j_call: TRBJ1-2; clone_size: few; d_call: .; v_call: TRBV11-1; cdr3_nt: TGTGCCAGCAGCGTTACCGGGACGGGGGTCGGCTACACCTTC; cdr3_aa: CASSVTGTGVGYTF
j_call: TRBJ2-3; clone_size: .; d_call: TRBD1; v_call: TRBV5-1; cdr3_nt: TGCGCCAGCAGCTTGGGCGAGGGGGCCCAGTATTTT; cdr3_aa: CASSLGEGAQYF
j_call: TRBJ1-4; clone_size: few; d_call: TRBD1; v_call: TRBV5-1; cdr3_nt: TGCGCCAGCAGCTGGGGGACAGGCGGAGGTGAAAAACTGTTTTTT; cdr3_aa: CASSWGTGGGEKLFF
j_call: TRBJ2-1; clone_size: .; d_call: .; v_call: TRBV5-1; cdr3_nt: TGCGCCAGCAGCTTTAAGACCCAGGGGCGTCTTAATAATGAGCAGTTCTTC; cdr3_aa: CASSFKTQGRLNNEQFF
j_call: TRBJ1-5; clone_size: .; d_call: .; v_call: TRBV19; cdr3_nt: TGTGCCAGTAGTACGCATTCCGTCGGAGAAAAAACGGCCCAGCATTTT; cdr3_aa: CASSTHSVGEKTAQHF
j_call: TRBJ1-5; clone_size: few; d_call: .; v_call: TRBV5-1; cdr3_nt: TGCGCCAGCAGCTTGGAAGGGGTGAATCAGCCCCAGCATTTT; cdr3_aa: CASSLEGVNQPQHF
j_call: TRBJ2-3; clone_size: .; d_call: TRBD2; v_call: TRBV2; cdr3_nt: TGTGCCAGCAGTGCCCGACTAGCGGGAGGGGCAGATACGCAGTATTTT; cdr3_aa: CASSARLAGGADTQYF
j_call: TRBJ1-6; clone_size: .; d_call: .; v_call: TRBV28; cdr3_nt: TGTGCCAGCAGTTTAAGCGGGGGCCATAATTCACCCCTCCACTTT; cdr3_aa: CASSLSGGHNSPLHF
j_call: TRBJ2-1; clone_size: .; d_call: TRBD1; v_call: TRBV18; cdr3_nt: TGTGCCAGCTCCCCCGGGACAGGGAGAGTGGATGAGCAGTTCTTC; cdr3_aa: CASSPGTGRVDEQFF
j_call: TRBJ2-2; clone_size: .; d_call: TRBD2; v_call: TRBV2; cdr3_nt: TGTGCCAGCAGTGTCCAGCGGGGCACCGGGGAGCTGTTTTTT; cdr3_aa: CASSVQRGTGELFF
j_call: TRBJ1-1; clone_size: .; d_call: .; v_call: TRBV7-9; cdr3_nt: TGTGCCAGCAGCTTACGATCGGGGGGGGGCAGAGGGCGAGAAGCTTTCTTT; cdr3_aa: CASSLRSGGGRGREAFF
j_call: TRBJ2-2; clone_size: .; d_call: .; v_call: TRBV9; cdr3_nt: TGTGCCAGCAGCGTAGGGAGGACAGCGAACACCGGGGAGCTGTTTTTT; cdr3_aa: CASSVGRTANTGELFF
j_call: TRBJ2-3; clone_size: few; d_call: TRBD2; v_call: TRBV5-4; cdr3_nt: TGTGCCAGCAGCTTGTTCAGGTCTAGCGGGAGGGCAGATACGCAGTATTTT; cdr3_aa: CASSLFRSSGRADTQYF
j_call: TRBJ2-1; clone_size: .; d_call: .; v_call: TRBV7-9; cdr3_nt: TGTGCCAGCAGCTTAAATTTGGTGGGGGGATACAATGAGCAGTTCTTC; cdr3_aa: CASSLNLVGGYNEQFF
j_call: TRBJ2-3; clone_size: .; d_call: .; v_call: TRBV7-2; cdr3_nt: TGTGCCAGCAGCTTAGGCGGGACAGATACGCAGTATTTT; cdr3_aa: CASSLGGTDTQYF
j_call: TRBJ2-1; clone_size: .; d_call: TRBD1; v_call: TRBV5-6; cdr3_nt: TGTGCCAGCAGCGCAATCGGACAGGGAGGCTACAATGAGCAGTTCTTC; cdr3_aa: CASSAIGQGGYNEQFF
j_call: TRBJ1-5; clone_size: .; d_call: .; v_call: TRBV19; cdr3_nt: TGTGCCAGTAGTAAAGAAGGCTTAGGGGCCCAGCATTTT; cdr3_aa: CASSKEGLGAQHF
j_call: TRBJ1-3; clone_size: .; d_call: TRBD1; v_call: TRBV5-1; cdr3_nt: TGCGCCAGCAGCAAGGACAGGGGCAAGCGAGGAAACACCATATATTTT; cdr3_aa: CASSKDRGKRGNTIYF
j_call: TRBJ2-6; clone_size: .; d_call: TRBD1; v_call: TRBV5-1; cdr3_nt: TGCGCCAGCAGCCCGACAGGGTCTGGGGCCAACGTCCTGACTTTC; cdr3_aa: CASSPTGSGANVLTF
j_call: TRBJ2-1; clone_size: .; d_call: TRBD1; v_call: TRBV7-9; cdr3_nt: TGTGCCAGCAGCTTAGACAGGGGGCCCTACAATGAGCAGTTCTTC; cdr3_aa: CASSLDRGPYNEQFF
j_call: TRBJ1-2; clone_size: .; d_call: TRBD1; v_call: TRBV5-4; cdr3_nt: TGTGCCAGCAGCCCCCGGGACAGGGGCTATGGCTACACCTTC; cdr3_aa: CASSPRDRGYGYTF
j_call: TRBJ2-2; clone_size: .; d_call: TRBD1; v_call: TRBV11-3; cdr3_nt: TGTGCCAGCAGCGAGGGACAGGGGGCCACCGGGGAGCTGTTTTTT; cdr3_aa: CASSEGQGATGELFF